Reported below is one T cell receptor (beta chain). Germline trimming cut 5 bases from V and 2 bases from J; bases unmatched to any gene: 6. This CDR3 region has 15 residues. Germline V gives CDR1 SEHNR, CDR2 FQNEAQ (reference sequence). The data were obtained in a study of T cell responses to AZD1222 COVID-19 vaccine. Data came from immunoSEQ multiplex PCR; TCRdb stores just in-frame clones and leaves some out. This table has some 120,000 clones, around 84% appearing once. V is TRBV7-9 and J is TRBJ1-3; the match to TRBD1 covers 7 bases. The input for sequencing was peripheral blood, taken 28 days after the second AZD1222 dose. This TCR was sampled from an adult who received the AZD1222 COVID-19 vaccine. The DNA for the CDR3 is TGTGCCAGCAGCGCGACAGGGAGGCCTGGAAACACCATATATTTT. Its translation: CASSATGRPGNTIYF.